These 4 T cell receptor beta chains came from one sample sequenced in a study of a mutant IDH1 vaccine in newly diagnosed glioma. The antigens these receptors bind are not known. Time point in this sample: week 35, safety follow-up. Doses comprised 300 ug of mutant IDH1 20-mer peptide each, plus topical imiquimod. Measured with immunoSEQ multiplex PCR; TCRdb has only the in-frame clones, and not every one. The sample carries about 32,000 clones, 82% recorded once. Source: PBMCs, taken from a glioma patient whose treatment included an IDH1 peptide vaccine. The receptors come from a woman younger than 35 with glioma.

V is TRBV9 and J is TRBJ2-4, with D hard to call. This CDR3 spans 13 amino acids. The V end lost 0 bases, the J end lost 8 bases, and 9 bases lay between the germline ends. The germline V gene encodes CDR1 SGDLS and CDR2 YYNGEE. The CDR3 loop reads CASSVGGSDIQYF. CDR3 sequence (DNA): TGTGCCAGCAGCGTAGGGGGATCGGACATTCAGTACTTC.

The count of this clone is one. This chain links TRBV5-4 with TRBJ1-5; a weak D match, TRBD1 (6 bases). In germline, CDR1 is SGHNT, CDR2 YYREEE (reference sequence). The CDR3 is 14 residues long. Between the trimmed V and J ends, which lost 0 bases and 3 bases, there was a span of 7 bases. The DNA of the CDR3 is TGTGCCAGCAGCTTGGCAGGGGTCAATCAGCCCCAGCATTTT. Translated: CASSLAGVNQPQHF.

The chain carries TRBV19 and TRBJ1-1; D is unclear. The CDR3 length is 12 residues. Germline V gene sequence: CDR1 LNHDA, CDR2 SQIVND (reference sequence). The V gene lost 7 bases and the J gene lost 0 bases, with 6 bases spanning the gap. CDR3 residues: CASKGMNTEAFF. CDR3 sequence (DNA): TGTGCCAGTAAAGGGATGAACACTGAAGCTTTCTTT. The full variable domain, with the rest looked up from reference TRBV19 and TRBJ1-1, is DGGITQSPKYLFRKEGQNVTLSCEQNLNHDAMYWYRQDPGQGLRLIYYSQIVNDFQKGDIAEGYSVSREKKESFPLTVTSAQKNPTAFYLCASKGMNTEAFFGQGTRLTVV.

This rearrangement joins TRBV11-2 to TRBJ2-7; the D is unclear. V was clipped by 5 bases and J by 10 bases, with 6 bases between them. Per germline, CDR1 SGHAT and CDR2 FQNNGV. The CDR3 is 9 amino acids. DNA of the CDR3: TGTGCCAGCAGCACCCGACAGTACTTC. Its translation is CASSTRQYF.